The subject of this entry is one T cell receptor (beta chain). This record belongs to a study of blood T cell repertoires in COVID-19. Sequenced by immunoSEQ multiplex PCR; TCRdb stores in-frame clones only, minus some. The data hold under 200,000 clones, with roughly 90% observed a single time. Germline V gives CDR1 LGHDT, CDR2 YNNKEL (reference sequence). With 1 base removed from V and 6 bases from J, the gap between germline ends came to 17 bases. The CDR3 consists of 16 residues. The chain employs TRBV3-1 (or the pseudogene TRBV3-2) and TRBJ2-3; tentative D call: TRBD2 (5 bases). The receptor was derived from a man aged 18 to 30 with active or convalescent COVID-19. The sequencing sample was made of peripheral blood. This CDR3 reads CASSQVNSAVRDTQYF. The CDR3 nucleotides are TGTGCCAGCAGCCAAGTGAATAGCGCCGTACGGGATACGCAGTATTTT.